This TCR beta chain was obtained from a study of blood T cell repertoires in COVID-19. Between the trimmed V and J ends, which lost 8 bases and 10 bases, there was a span of 18 bases. This CDR3 spans 14 amino acids. Germline V gene lookup returns CDR1 SGHAT and CDR2 FQNNGV. Data came from immunoSEQ multiplex PCR; TCRdb stores just in-frame clones and leaves some out. Of about 100,000 clones listed, just over 90% are singletons. The chain is built from TRBV11-2 and TRBJ1-6, with TRBD1 as a possible D gene (5 bases). The sequence derives from a woman under 40 with acute or convalescent COVID-19. Sequenced material: peripheral blood. CDR3 nucleotides: TGTGCCAGCGGCCGACCAGGGTTGGTATCACCCCTCCACTTT. Amino acid sequence: CASGRPGLVSPLHF.